This entry is about one T cell receptor beta chain. Its antigen is unidentified. The data were produced by immunoSEQ multiplex PCR, yet TCRdb's version contains in-frame clones alone and is incomplete. The sample records roughly 120,000 clones, just under 95% being singletons. The record originates from a study of graft-versus-host responses after intestinal transplantation. Study-level results: Detected in recipient marrow were GvH clones, some of which were first observed in ileum or blood.

Per germline, CDR1 MNHEY and CDR2 SVGAGI. The CDR3 has 15 residues. The V end was cut by 6 bases, the J end by 2 bases, with 14 bases between. This receptor was obtained from a human donor who was the organ donor for an intestinal transplant. The sequences come from unstimulated CD8+ T cells sorted from spleen or lymph node cells, collected before transplant. The chain uses TRBV6-5 and TRBJ1-5; D call uncertain. DNA of the CDR3: TGTGCCAGCAGACGTCGCGGAGGAGGCAATCAGCCCCAGCATTTT. Its translation: CASRRRGGGNQPQHF.